A single sample gave rise to the 15 T cell receptor beta chains below, sequenced in a study of sequential checkpoint blockade in melanoma. TCRdb's table, derived via immunoSEQ multiplex PCR, lists solely in-frame clones and lacks some. The sample has about 8,400 clones; more than 75% are singletons. The treatment is: randomized to nivolumab then ipilimumab (arm A) or the reverse (arm B). Sequenced here: CD8+ T cells sorted from blood (inferred from file names), sampled from a patient given nivolumab and ipilimumab in sequence. The receptors come from a human donor with melanoma.

The gene calls are TRBV28 and TRBJ1-1; 8 bases match TRBD1. This CDR3 region has 16 residues. Germline V gene data show CDR1 as MDHEN and CDR2 as SYDVKM. The J segment lost 6 bases and the V segment lost 2 bases, leaving 11 bases of the junction unmatched. CDR3 nucleotides: TGTGCCAGCAGTTTAAGGGCAGGGGGCGATTTCGCTGAAGCTTTCTTT. Its protein product is CASSLRAGGDFAEAFF. The complete variable domain, with remaining parts taken from reference TRBV28 and TRBJ1-1, reads DVKVTQSSRYLVKRTGEKVFLECVQDMDHENMFWYRQDPGLGLRLIYFSYDVKMKEKGDIPEGYSVSREKKERFSLILESASTNQTSMYLCASSLRAGGDFAEAFFGQGTRLTVV.

The chain is built from TRBV9 and TRBJ1-3; D perhaps matches TRBD1 (6 bases). Trimming pared 4 bases from V and 0 bases from J, leaving 14 bases between. Germline V gene lookup returns CDR1 SGDLS and CDR2 YYNGEE. This CDR3 is 16 amino acids long. CDR3 amino acids: CASSFPPGVSGNTIYF. CDR3 DNA: TGTGCCAGCAGCTTCCCGCCAGGGGTCTCTGGAAACACCATATATTTT.

The rearrangement joins TRBV7-5 to TRBJ1-2; the table gives TRBD1 as D, unverified against the DNA. TRBV7-5 is reported as a pseudogene. The CDR3 extends over 14 amino acids. CDR3 bases: TGTGCCAGAAGTCGGGACATCGGAGGCTATGGCTACACCTTC. Protein sequence: CARSRDIGGYGYTF.

The chain couples TRBV9 to TRBJ1-2; 8 bases line up with TRBD1. The CDR3 spans 14 residues. Germline CDR1 SGDLS, CDR2 YYNGEE. Trimming removed 3 bases from V and 3 bases from J; junction bases left unmatched: 4. The CDR3 reads CASSAAGGDYGYTF. DNA of the CDR3: TGTGCCAGCAGCGCTGCAGGGGGCGACTATGGCTACACCTTC.

This clone came up once. The chain employs TRBV7-9 and TRBJ2-3; TRBD2 matches 9 bases. The CDR3 has 15 amino acids. Unmatched junction bases numbered 1, after V lost 1 base and J lost 2 bases. In germline, CDR1 is SEHNR, CDR2 FQNEAQ (reference sequence). DNA for the CDR3: TGTGCCAGCAGCTTAGGGACTAGCGACACAGATACGCAGTATTTT. Encoded protein: CASSLGTSDTDTQYF. Filled out from reference TRBV7-9 and TRBJ2-3, the complete variable domain reads DTGVSQNPRHKITKRGQNVTFRCDPISEHNRLYWYRQTLGQGPEFLTYFQNEAQLEKSRLLSDRFSAERPKGSFSTLEIQRTEQGDSAMYLCASSLGTSDTDTQYFGPGTRLTVL.

The CDR3 sequence is CASSLGQGNEKLFF. The CDR3 DNA follows: TGTGCCAGCAGCTTAGGGCAGGGAAATGAAAAACTGTTTTTT. The V call is TRBV11-2, the J call TRBJ1-4; D possibly corresponds to TRBD1 (5 bases). The CDR3 extends over 14 amino acids. Per germline, CDR1 SGHAT and CDR2 FQNNGV. V was pared by 1 base and J by 5 bases, with 8 bases between.

The rearrangement uses TRBV2 and TRBJ2-1; D uncertain. V was pared by 6 bases and J by 1 base, with 13 bases between. The CDR3 runs 15 residues. The V gene's germline CDR1 is SNHLY and CDR2 FYNNEI. The CDR3 nucleotides read TGTGCCAGCAGGGTCTCTAGGATGTCCTACAATGAGCAGTTCTTC. It specifies CASRVSRMSYNEQFF.

V usage is TRBV19 and J usage is TRBJ1-1; unclear D gene. Germline lookup yields CDR1 LNHDA and CDR2 SQIVND (reference sequence). V was shortened by 2 bases and J by 4 bases, with 8 bases between the two germline ends. This CDR3 is built from 13 residues. CDR3 DNA: TGTGCCAGTAGTATATTAGCCAGCACTGAAGCTTTCTTT. Translation gives CASSILASTEAFF.

The V call is TRBV28, the J call TRBJ2-7; 12 bases agree with TRBD1. V gave up 7 bases and J gave up 7 bases; unmatched junction bases: 14. Germline CDR1 reads MDHEN; CDR2 reads SYDVKM. This CDR3 has 16 residues. The CDR3, as DNA: TGTGCCAGCATCCTGAACCGGGACAGGGGGCCAGAGGAGCAGTACTTC. Translated, it gives CASILNRDRGPEEQYF.

The chain couples TRBV19 to TRBJ1-5; D is unclear. V gave up 2 bases and J gave up 0 bases, with 8 bases separating them. This CDR3 comprises 15 residues. Germline V CDR1 and CDR2: LNHDA, SQIVND (reference sequence). This CDR3 is CASSISDYSNQPQHF. CDR3 coding DNA: TGTGCCAGTAGTATAAGTGACTATAGCAATCAGCCCCAGCATTTT. Looking up the rest from reference TRBV19 and TRBJ1-5 gives the full variable domain: DGGITQSPKYLFRKEGQNVTLSCEQNLNHDAMYWYRQDPGQGLRLIYYSQIVNDFQKGDIAEGYSVSREKKESFPLTVTSAQKNPTAFYLCASSISDYSNQPQHFGDGTRLSIL.

The V call is TRBV27, the J call TRBJ2-7; 7 nucleotides agree with TRBD2. Per the germline V gene, CDR1 is MNHEY and CDR2 is SMNVEV (reference sequence). Trimming removed 3 bases from V and 3 bases from J; junction bases left unmatched: 5. This CDR3 comprises 14 residues. The DNA for the CDR3 is TGTGCCAGCAGTTTGGGGGGGAGTGGCTACGAGCAGTACTTC. Protein sequence: CASSLGGSGYEQYF.

The rearrangement joins TRBV6-6 to TRBJ2-7; possible D gene TRBD1, 6 bases. The CDR3 totals 14 residues. CDR1 is MNHNY and CDR2 is SVGAGI in the germline V gene (reference sequence). V dropped 5 bases and J dropped 4 bases, with 15 bases sitting between them. The CDR3 DNA sequence: TGTGCCAGCAGTGTCTATGGGGGCGATTACGAGCAGTACTTC. It encodes CASSVYGGDYEQYF.

The genes are TRBV28 and TRBJ2-7, with a tentative D call TRBD1 (6 bases). The CDR3 covers 13 residues. With 5 bases removed from V and 2 bases from J, the gap between germline ends came to 10 bases. Germline loops: CDR1 MDHEN, CDR2 SYDVKM. In DNA, the CDR3 is TGTGCCAGCAGTGGTGGGGGCCCCTACGAGCAGTACTTC. Protein product: CASSGGGPYEQYF.

V usage is TRBV29-1 and J usage is TRBJ1-2; perhaps TRBD1 as D (6 bases). CDR3 length: 13 amino acids. V gave up 8 bases and J gave up 3 bases, with 16 bases separating them. Germline V gene sequence: CDR1 SQVTM, CDR2 ANQGSEA. The CDR3 loop reads CSTGQGSHYGYTF. The CDR3 DNA follows: TGCAGCACGGGGCAGGGGTCGCACTATGGCTACACCTTC.

This chain joins TRBV5-1 and TRBJ2-7; TRBD1 aligns across 8 bases. The CDR3 loop spans 15 amino acids. Trimming took 4 bases from V and 4 from J; bases not matched to a gene: 10. Germline lookup yields CDR1 SGHRS and CDR2 YFSETQ. The CDR3 loop reads CASSPGTGPDYEQYV. The CDR3, as DNA: TGCGCCAGCAGCCCCGGGACAGGCCCAGATTACGAGCAGTACGTC.